This TCR beta chain was observed in a study of blood T cell repertoires in COVID-19. With 1 base removed from V and 7 bases from J, the gap between germline ends came to 13 bases. Looked up from germline, CDR1 is MNHNS and CDR2 is SASEGT. The CDR3 is 14 amino acids. Source study methods: Scientists estimated how many nucleated cells there were by amplifying reference gene primers. Clones were read by immunoSEQ multiplex PCR, and TCRdb kept only the in-frame ones, dropping some. The DNA gave D and trimming, while V, J and clone size come from that table. This sample has more than 45,000 clones, with approximately 91% found just once.

The TCR was taken from a human donor in a cohort sampled during active COVID-19. Sequenced material: peripheral blood. The chain is built from TRBV6-1 and TRBJ1-2; weak D call: TRBD1 (6 bases). CDR3 sequence (DNA): TGTGCCAGCAGTGAAGGCTATGGGACATTTGGCTACACCTTC. Encoded protein: CASSEGYGTFGYTF.